One sample yielded the 8 T cell receptor beta chains listed below, sequenced in a study of vaccination effects on CD4 cells after COVID-19. This table comes from immunoSEQ multiplex PCR, and its TCRdb copy is limited to in-frame clones, with some not included. The table records some 47,000 clones, about 70% of them present only once. Their antigens are not known. Scientists isolated CD4+ T cells after an approximately 10-day culture period ended. Participants each got two BNT162b2 or mRNA-1273 vaccine doses. The sample was CD4+ T cells from PBMCs cultured without peptide, taken after COVID-19 vaccination. Every receptor here comes from a human donor who received a COVID-19 vaccine.

The chain links TRBV11-2 to TRBJ2-7, with 7 bases matching TRBD1. The CDR3 is made up of 16 amino acids. The germline V gene has CDR1 SGHAT and CDR2 FQNNGV. With 1 base clipped from V and 0 bases from J, the junction kept 6 bases outside the gene matches. The DNA for the CDR3 is TGTGCCAGCAGCTTAGGGAACAGGGGCGGCTCCTACGAGCAGTACTTC. This sequence encodes CASSLGNRGGSYEQYF. Looking up the rest from reference TRBV11-2 and TRBJ2-7 gives the full variable domain: EAGVAQSPRYKIIEKRQSVAFWCNPISGHATLYWYQQILGQGPKLLIQFQNNGVVDDSQLPKDRFSAERLKGVDSTLKIQPAKLEDSAVYLCASSLGNRGGSYEQYFGPGTRLTVT.

The rearrangement uses TRBV15 and TRBJ1-5; D might be TRBD1 (6 bases). Germline lookup yields CDR1 LNHNV and CDR2 YYDKDF (reference sequence). The CDR3 sequence is 16 residues long. Trimming shortened V by 1 base and J by 4 bases, and 14 bases separated the two germline ends. The CDR3 loop reads CATSRGPRTANQPQHF. The CDR3 coding sequence is TGTGCCACCAGCAGAGGACCCCGGACAGCTAATCAGCCCCAGCATTTT. Combining the CDR3 with reference TRBV15 and TRBJ1-5 gives the whole variable domain DAMVIQNPRYQVTQFGKPVTLSCSQTLNHNVMYWYQQKSSQAPKLLFHYYDKDFNNEADTPDNFQSRRPNTSFCFLDIRSPGLGDTAMYLCATSRGPRTANQPQHFGDGTRLSIL.

V gene TRBV27 combines with J gene TRBJ2-3; a weak D match, TRBD1 (6 bases). This CDR3 has 16 residues. Per the germline V gene, CDR1 is MNHEY and CDR2 is SMNVEV (reference sequence). Trimming took 0 bases from V and 10 from J, leaving 20 bases between them. This chain's CDR3 is CASSLSLRDRQAPQYF. CDR3 bases: TGTGCCAGCAGTTTATCCCTCAGGGATCGACAGGCTCCGCAGTATTTT.

The rearrangement joins TRBV18 to TRBJ2-2, with 7 bases fitting TRBD1. With 5 bases clipped from V and 5 bases from J, the junction kept 8 bases outside the gene matches. From germline, CDR1 is KGHSH and CDR2 LQKENI. This CDR3 is 15 amino acids long. The CDR3 here is CASSYNRGRTGELFF. The DNA for the CDR3 is TGTGCCAGCTCATATAACAGGGGTCGGACCGGGGAGCTGTTTTTT.

The chain has TRBV20-1 and TRBJ1-1, with TRBD1 matching 12 bases. Germline CDR1 and CDR2: DFQATT and SNEGSKA (reference sequence). The CDR3 length is 14 residues. V dropped 3 bases and J dropped 10; count of bases not matched to a gene: 9. CDR3 sequence (DNA): TGCAGTGCTAGTTCTGGGGACAGGGGGCGGGGAGCTTTCTTT. Translating it yields CSASSGDRGRGAFF.

J is TRBJ2-1 and V is TRBV7-9; 16 nucleotides agree with TRBD2. Germline V CDR1 and CDR2: SEHNR, FQNEAQ (reference sequence). V shed 6 bases and J 3 bases; nucleotides not matched to a gene: 5. This CDR3 is 17 amino acids long. CDR3 nucleotide sequence: TGTGCCAGCAGAGGGACTAGCGGGAGGGTCGACTACAATGAGCAGTTCTTC. The encoded protein is CASRGTSGRVDYNEQFF.

V usage is TRBV19 and J usage is TRBJ1-6; TRBD1 matches at 7 bases. The V segment lost 3 bases and the J segment 13 bases; nucleotides outside the gene matches: 6. Germline-derived CDR1 and CDR2 are LNHDA and SQIVND (reference sequence). The CDR3 covers 13 residues. The CDR3 DNA sequence: TGTGCCAGTAGTATTGAAGGGGGCGCCCCCCTCCACTTT. Translated, it gives CASSIEGGAPLHF.

The J gene is TRBJ2-3, the V gene TRBV6-4; possibly TRBD1 for D (5 bases). V was clipped by 2 bases and J by 0 bases, with 9 bases between them. This CDR3 spans 15 amino acids. The V gene's germline CDR1 is MRHNA and CDR2 SNTAGT. This chain's CDR3 is CASSDQGTSTDTQYF. For the CDR3, the DNA is TGTGCCAGCAGTGACCAGGGAACTAGCACAGATACGCAGTATTTT.